This T cell receptor beta chain was found in a study of CD8+ T cells in alopecia areata. The CDR3 covers 14 residues. V gave up 4 bases and J gave up 10 bases, with 20 bases separating them. Germline CDR1 and CDR2: SQVTM and ANQGSEA. After isolation, RNA underwent reverse transcription to generate cDNA as the sequencing template. The method was immunoSEQ multiplex PCR; TCRdb's version includes in-frame clones alone and lacks a portion of them. The sample yields over 90,000 clones, roughly 50% seen once. The source of this sequence is a human donor in good health. The sample consisted of CD4+ T cells sorted from blood. This chain joins TRBV29-1 and TRBJ2-1; TRBD1 or TRBD2 may be the D gene (5 bases each). CDR3 amino acids: CSVGPVLRGGEQFF. The DNA of the CDR3 is TGCAGCGTTGGCCCAGTTCTACGGGGCGGAGAGCAGTTCTTC.